The 18 T cell receptor beta chains reported below all come from one sample, sequenced in a study of blood T cell repertoires in COVID-19. Here immunoSEQ multiplex PCR was the method, and the copy in TCRdb shows in-frame clones only, minus some. The data hold 310,000 or so clones, with approximately 85% observed a single time. The sequenced sample consisted of peripheral blood. Source of these receptors: a woman aged 50 to 60 with acute or convalescent COVID-19.

CDR3: CASSILRGGRGNQPQHF. As DNA, the CDR3 is TGTGCCAGTAGTATCCTCCGGGGTGGGCGAGGTAATCAGCCCCAGCATTTT. This chain connects TRBV19 to TRBJ1-5; D call uncertain. The CDR3 runs 17 residues. Trimming took 3 bases from V and 4 from J, leaving 19 bases between them. Germline V lookup: CDR1 LNHDA, CDR2 SQIVND (reference sequence).

The chain is built from TRBV5-1 and TRBJ2-1; the match to TRBD1 covers 7 bases. Germline V lookup: CDR1 SGHRS, CDR2 YFSETQ. V lost 7 bases and J lost 4; bases outside the gene matches: 14. The CDR3 runs to 16 residues. The CDR3 loop is CASASPTGTVYNEQFF. The CDR3 DNA sequence: TGCGCCAGCGCATCTCCGACCGGGACAGTATACAATGAGCAGTTCTTC.

The genes are TRBV27 and TRBJ2-4, with 8 bases identical to TRBD2. The V and J ends lost 3 bases and 7 bases, in that order; junction bases with no gene match: 5. Looked up from germline, CDR1 is MNHEY and CDR2 is SMNVEV (reference sequence). The CDR3 is 14 residues long. The CDR3 DNA reads as TGTGCCAGCAGTTTTAGCGGGGTTGGGAACATTCAGTACTTC. This translates into CASSFSGVGNIQYF.

This chain uses TRBV3-1 (or the pseudogene TRBV3-2) with TRBJ2-2; 12 nucleotides agree with TRBD2. The V gene end was trimmed by 9 bases and the J gene end by 2 bases; junction bases not matched to a gene: 7. The CDR3 has 16 amino acids. Germline V lookup: CDR1 LGHDT, CDR2 YNNKEL (reference sequence). The CDR3 DNA sequence: TGTGCCAGTAGACCGGGACTAGCGGGCAACACCGGGGAGCTGTTTTTT. This codes for CASRPGLAGNTGELFF.

This clone showed up just a few times. Here the CDR3 DNA reads TGTGCCAGCTCCCTGGGACAGGGGGCTTCTGAAGCTTTCTTT. This gives the protein CASSLGQGASEAFF. The chain carries TRBV18 and TRBJ1-1; 12 nucleotides align to TRBD1. Trimming took 6 bases from V and 6 from J; bases not matched to a gene: 5. Germline CDR1 reads KGHSH; CDR2 reads LQKENI. The CDR3 length is 14 residues.

J is TRBJ1-2 and V is TRBV30; 9 bases align to TRBD1. CDR1 is GTSNPN, CDR2 SVGIG, per germline (reference sequence). J was trimmed by 2 bases and V by 5 bases; bases with no gene match: 3. The CDR3 sequence is 13 residues long. CDR3 sequence reads: CAWDTGGNYGYTF. Here the CDR3 DNA reads TGTGCCTGGGACACAGGGGGCAACTATGGCTACACCTTC. The full variable domain, with the rest looked up from reference TRBV30 and TRBJ1-2, is SQTIHQWPATLVQPVGSPLSLECTVEGTSNPNLYWYRQAAGRGLQLLFYSVGIGQISSEVPQNLSASRPQDRQFILSSKKLLLSDSGFYLCAWDTGGNYGYTFGSGTRLTVV.

V is TRBV6-4 and J is TRBJ1-2; 7 bases align to TRBD1. The germline V gene has CDR1 MRHNA and CDR2 SNTAGT. Trimming at V came to 5 bases and at J to 7 bases, leaving 13 bases not matched to a gene. The CDR3 loop spans 15 amino acids. CDR3 sequence reads: CASSSLAGGPGGYTF. The CDR3 DNA sequence: TGTGCCAGCAGTTCCCTCGCAGGGGGTCCGGGTGGCTACACCTTC.

The V and J genes are TRBV6-5 and TRBJ1-1; D call uncertain. Germline V gene sequence: CDR1 MNHEY, CDR2 SVGAGI. This CDR3 comprises 15 residues. V shed 2 bases and J shed 5 bases, with 15 bases lying between them. The DNA of the CDR3 is TGTGCCAGCAGTTACCACTCGTCAGCACAGACTGAAGCTTTCTTT. Amino acids: CASSYHSSAQTEAFF.

The chain is built from TRBV27 and TRBJ2-7; a weak D match, TRBD1 (6 bases). In germline, CDR1 is MNHEY, CDR2 SMNVEV (reference sequence). The CDR3 extends over 16 amino acids. Between the trimmed V and J ends, which lost 3 bases and 5 bases, there was a span of 20 bases. CDR3 in amino acids: CASSLAPRGRVDEQYF. DNA of the CDR3: TGTGCCAGCAGTTTGGCCCCCAGGGGAAGGGTCGACGAGCAGTACTTC.

The chain recombines TRBV28 with TRBJ2-1; 8 bases are shared with TRBD1. The CDR3 spans 14 residues. The ends lost 11 bases at V and 4 bases at J; junction bases unmatched: 10. The germline V gene has CDR1 MDHEN and CDR2 SYDVKM. CDR3 bases: TGTGCCGTCATGTCAGGGGGCCGTTACAATGAGCAGTTCTTC. Protein: CAVMSGGRYNEQFF.

The chain is built from TRBV6-5 and TRBJ2-7; possible D gene TRBD1, 6 bases. Germline V gene lookup returns CDR1 MNHEY and CDR2 SVGAGI. The ends were cut back, 6 bases at V and 6 bases at J, with 15 bases in the middle. CDR3 size: 13 residues. CDR3 loop: CASRQQQGSEQYF. The CDR3 DNA is TGTGCCAGCAGACAGCAACAGGGCTCCGAGCAGTACTTC.

The chain is built from TRBV30 and TRBJ2-1; D is perhaps TRBD2 (5 bases). V was pared by 2 bases and J by 7 bases, with 9 bases between. The CDR3 is 12 residues long. Germline V gene sequence: CDR1 GTSNPN, CDR2 SVGIG (reference sequence). The DNA of the CDR3 is TGTGCCTGGAGTCGGACTTCGAATGAGCAGTTCTTC. This encodes CAWSRTSNEQFF.

The rearrangement joins TRBV7-9 to TRBJ2-7, with 10 nucleotides matching TRBD1. The CDR3 has 13 residues. The V segment lost 7 bases and the J segment 6 bases; nucleotides outside the gene matches: 6. CDR1 SEHNR and CDR2 FQNEAQ come from the germline V gene (reference sequence). The DNA for the CDR3 is TGTGCCAGCACCCGGGACAGGGGAAGCGAGCAGTACTTC. It specifies CASTRDRGSEQYF.

The chain links TRBV13 to TRBJ1-1; 9 bases map to TRBD1. Germline CDR1 reads PRHDT; CDR2 reads FYEKMQ (reference sequence). The CDR3 runs 13 residues. V was pared by 6 bases and J by 4 bases, with 3 bases of the junction left unmatched. This CDR3 reads CASRDRGGTEAFF. CDR3 sequence (DNA): TGTGCCAGCAGGGACAGGGGCGGCACTGAAGCTTTCTTT.

The chain uses TRBV6-5 and TRBJ1-5; D uncertain. The V gene's germline CDR1 is MNHEY and CDR2 SVGAGI. The CDR3 extends over 15 amino acids. V lost 6 bases and J 7 bases, leaving 19 bases between the germline ends. This CDR3 reads CASSTDGYSGQPQHF. The CDR3 DNA reads as TGTGCCAGCAGCACCGACGGGTATAGCGGGCAGCCCCAGCATTTT.

J is TRBJ2-5 and V is TRBV7-3; maybe TRBD1 (5 bases). Looked up from germline, CDR1 is SGHTA and CDR2 is FQGTGA. The CDR3 extends over 15 amino acids. Between the trimmed V and J ends, which lost 1 base and 5 bases, there was a span of 14 bases. As DNA, the CDR3 is TGTGCCAGCAGCTTAAGGCCAGGGTCAGGGGAGACCCAGTACTTC. It specifies CASSLRPGSGETQYF.

V gene TRBV5-1 combines with J gene TRBJ2-3; 8 bases match TRBD2. V lost 0 bases to trimming and J lost 0 bases; unmatched junction nucleotides: 3. Per germline, CDR1 SGHRS and CDR2 YFSETQ. This CDR3 has 16 amino acids. The CDR3 coding sequence is TGCGCCAGCAGCTTGGTATCTAGCGGGAGCACAGATACGCAGTATTTT. Its translation is CASSLVSSGSTDTQYF.

V and J are TRBV9 and TRBJ1-2, with TRBD1 matching over 9 bases. The CDR3 loop spans 14 amino acids. Germline V CDR1 and CDR2: SGDLS, YYNGEE. The ends lost 5 bases at V and 3 bases at J; junction bases unmatched: 5. The CDR3 bases are TGTGCCAGCAGTGTCGGACAGGGGTACTATGGCTACACCTTC. It is translated as CASSVGQGYYGYTF.